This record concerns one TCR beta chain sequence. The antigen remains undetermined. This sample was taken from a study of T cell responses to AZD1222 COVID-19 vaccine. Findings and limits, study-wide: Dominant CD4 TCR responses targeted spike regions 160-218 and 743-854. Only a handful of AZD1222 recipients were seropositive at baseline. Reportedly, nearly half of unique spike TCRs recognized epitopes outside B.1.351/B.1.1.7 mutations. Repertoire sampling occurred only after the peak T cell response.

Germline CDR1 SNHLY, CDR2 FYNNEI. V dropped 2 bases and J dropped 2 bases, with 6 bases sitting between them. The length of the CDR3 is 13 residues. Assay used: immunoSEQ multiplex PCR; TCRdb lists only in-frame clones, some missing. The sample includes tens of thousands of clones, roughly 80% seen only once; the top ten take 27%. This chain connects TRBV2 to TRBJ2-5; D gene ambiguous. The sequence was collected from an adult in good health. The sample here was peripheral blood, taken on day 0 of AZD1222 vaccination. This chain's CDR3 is CASSEHGQETQYF. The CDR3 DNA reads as TGTGCCAGCAGTGAACACGGACAAGAGACCCAGTACTTC.